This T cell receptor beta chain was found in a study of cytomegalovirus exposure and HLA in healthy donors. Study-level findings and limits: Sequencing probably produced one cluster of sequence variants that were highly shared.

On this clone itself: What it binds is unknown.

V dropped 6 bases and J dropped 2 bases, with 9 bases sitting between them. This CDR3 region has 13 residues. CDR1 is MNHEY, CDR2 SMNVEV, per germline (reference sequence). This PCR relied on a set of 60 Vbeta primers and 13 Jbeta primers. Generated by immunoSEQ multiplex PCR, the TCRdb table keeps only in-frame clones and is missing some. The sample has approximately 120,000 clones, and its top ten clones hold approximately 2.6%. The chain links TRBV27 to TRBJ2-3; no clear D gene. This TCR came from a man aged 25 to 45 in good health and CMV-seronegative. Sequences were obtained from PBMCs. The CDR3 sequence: CASRTTYTDTQYF. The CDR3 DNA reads TGTGCCAGCAGAACGACTTACACAGATACGCAGTATTTT.